The clone carrying this T cell receptor (beta chain) was picked up a small number of times. The antigen is not known. This sample is part of a study of cytomegalovirus exposure and HLA in healthy donors. General observations from the study: Cytomegalovirus status was reportedly diagnosed by the classifier with high specificity and sensitivity. It was reported that TCR beta sequences correctly inferred the HLA-A and HLA-B alleles for most subjects. Investigators reported some 150 TCR beta chains as tied to cytomegalovirus.

13 Jbeta primers and 60 Vbeta primers were used for the PCR. TCRdb's table, derived via immunoSEQ multiplex PCR, lists solely in-frame clones and lacks some. The data show roughly 180,000 clones, roughly 84% seen once. V lost 4 bases and J lost 0, with 13 bases in between. Germline assignment: CDR1 ENHRY and CDR2 SYGVKD. The length of the CDR3 is 15 residues. The chain uses TRBV10-3 and TRBJ2-7; possibly TRBD2 for D (5 bases). This sequence originates from a boy between 10 and 17 years old in good health and CMV-seronegative. The specimen sequenced was PBMCs. CDR3 nucleotides: TGTGCCATCAGTGGAGAGGGATCGTACTCCTACGAGCAGTACTTC. Its protein is CAISGEGSYSYEQYF.